A single sample gave rise to the 3 T cell receptor beta chains below, sequenced in a study of OX40 agonist ivuxolimab in advanced cancers. Produced via immunoSEQ multiplex PCR; TCRdb's table is partial and in-frame only. The profile covers tens of thousands of clones, with about 80% appearing a single time and around a quarter taken by the ten largest. The sequencing used CD4+ or CD8+ T cells sorted from blood, collected in a trial of the OX40 agonist ivuxolimab. All receptors derive from an adult with an advanced solid tumor such as melanoma, head and neck, liver or kidney cancer.

The chain links TRBV5-5 to TRBJ1-6; 10 positions match TRBD1. The trim removed 2 bases at V and 7 bases at J, leaving 3 bases unmatched. Germline V gives CDR1 SGHKS, CDR2 YYEKEE (reference sequence). This CDR3 region has 15 residues. In DNA, the CDR3 is TGTGCCAGCAGCTTACCGGGACAGGGGAATTCACCCCTCCACTTT. It specifies CASSLPGQGNSPLHF.

This clone occurred once. V usage is TRBV2 and J usage is TRBJ2-1; D call uncertain. The germline V gene has CDR1 SNHLY and CDR2 FYNNEI. V shed 5 bases and J shed 7 bases, with 9 bases lying between them. CDR3 length equals 12 residues. The CDR3 sequence: CASSQTWNEQFF. The DNA for the CDR3 is TGTGCCAGCAGTCAGACCTGGAATGAGCAGTTCTTC.

CDR3 in amino acids: CASSSGQTAGVEQFF. The CDR3 nucleotides are TGCGCCAGCAGCTCGGGACAGACCGCAGGGGTTGAGCAGTTCTTC. This chain links TRBV5-1 with TRBJ2-1; 7 bases match TRBD1. The CDR3 is 15 amino acids. The germline CDR1 and CDR2 sequences are SGHRS and YFSETQ. After removal of 3 bases from V and 9 bases from J, the junction contained 12 bases not matched to a gene.